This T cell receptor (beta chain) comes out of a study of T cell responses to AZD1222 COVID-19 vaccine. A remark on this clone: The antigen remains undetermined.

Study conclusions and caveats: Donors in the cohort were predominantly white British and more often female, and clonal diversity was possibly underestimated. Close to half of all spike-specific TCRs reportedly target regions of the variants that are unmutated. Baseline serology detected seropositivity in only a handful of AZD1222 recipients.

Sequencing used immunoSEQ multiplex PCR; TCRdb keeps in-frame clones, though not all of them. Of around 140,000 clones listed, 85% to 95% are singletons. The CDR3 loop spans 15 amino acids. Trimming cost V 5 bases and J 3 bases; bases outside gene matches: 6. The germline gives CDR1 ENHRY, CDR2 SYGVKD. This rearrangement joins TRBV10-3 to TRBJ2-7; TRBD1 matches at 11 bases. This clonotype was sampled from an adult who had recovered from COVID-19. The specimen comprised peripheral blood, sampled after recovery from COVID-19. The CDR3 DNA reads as TGTGCCATCAGTTCCACCGGGACAGGGGGCTACGAGCAGTACTTC. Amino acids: CAISSTGTGGYEQYF.